This T cell receptor beta chain was sequenced for a study of cytomegalovirus exposure and HLA in healthy donors. The CDR3 contains 13 residues. Trimming took off 8 bases at V and 2 bases at J, with 14 bases between the two ends. Germline lookup yields CDR1 SGHRS and CDR2 YFSETQ. PCR primers comprised 60 Vbeta and 13 Jbeta primers. Only in-frame clones appear in the TCRdb table, and some are missing; sequencing was by immunoSEQ multiplex PCR. Of 160,000 or so clones listed, 65% to 85% are singletons. The chain uses TRBV5-1 and TRBJ2-7; the D gene is possibly TRBD1 (6 bases). The clonotype was recovered from a male donor in good health and CMV-seropositive. Sample: PBMCs. CDR3 in amino acids: CASRGQLTYEQYF. The CDR3 nucleotides are TGCGCCAGTCGAGGACAGCTTACCTACGAGCAGTACTTC.